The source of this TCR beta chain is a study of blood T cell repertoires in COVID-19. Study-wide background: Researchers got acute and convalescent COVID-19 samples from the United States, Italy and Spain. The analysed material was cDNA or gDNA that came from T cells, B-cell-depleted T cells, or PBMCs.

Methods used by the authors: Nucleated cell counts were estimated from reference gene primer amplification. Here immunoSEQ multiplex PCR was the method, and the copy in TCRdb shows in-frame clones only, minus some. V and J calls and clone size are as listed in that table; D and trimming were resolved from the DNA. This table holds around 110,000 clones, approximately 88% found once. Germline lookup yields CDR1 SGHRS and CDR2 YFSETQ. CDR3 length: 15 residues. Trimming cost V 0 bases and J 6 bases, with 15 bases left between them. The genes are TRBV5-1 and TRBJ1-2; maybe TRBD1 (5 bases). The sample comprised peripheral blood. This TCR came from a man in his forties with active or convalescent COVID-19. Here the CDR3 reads CASSLGGTGKDGYTF. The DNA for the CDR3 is TGCGCCAGCAGCTTGGGGGGCACTGGGAAGGATGGCTACACCTTC.